A selection of T cell receptor beta chains follows, all from one sample in a study of cytomegalovirus exposure and HLA in healthy donors. Here immunoSEQ multiplex PCR was the method, and the copy in TCRdb shows in-frame clones only, minus some. Counted here are 74,000 or so clones, 70% to 80% occurring once; the ten biggest clones make up roughly 3%. Sample: PBMCs. All receptors come from a man over 45 in good health and CMV-seropositive. Each CDR3 is given with its conserved first and last residue. The order of the fields is clone size, D gene, J gene, V gene, CDR3 DNA, CDR3 protein. A D gene is named only where the DNA matches it firmly. The size field is filled for only some rows; it gives once, few, many or a size class.

NA | NA | TRBJ1-4 | TRBV5-1 | TGCGCCAGCAGCAAGAACGGGCCGGGGATCGCCCCCAAGGATAATGAAAAACTGTTTTTT | CASSKNGPGIAPKDNEKLFF
NA | NA | TRBJ1-3 | TRBV15 | TGTGCCACCAGCAGAGATGTGTGGGAGGGAGTATCTGGAAACACCATATATTTT | CATSRDVWEGVSGNTIYF
NA | NA | TRBJ2-6 | TRBV4-1 | TGCGCCAGCAGCCAAGATCGGGGGATGTCATGGGCCCTGGGCTCTGGGGCCAACGGCCTGACTTTC | CASSQDRGMSWALGSGANGLTF
NA | NA | TRBJ2-1 | TRBV5-1 | TGCGCCAGCAGCGAAGACAGGAGCTCCTACAATGAGCAGTTCTTC | CASSEDRSSYNEQFF
NA | TRBD2 | TRBJ2-3 | TRBV7-3 | TGTGCCAGCAGCTTAACCCAGCGGGAGGGCCCCACAGATACGCAGTATTTT | CASSLTQREGPTDTQYF
NA | TRBD1 | TRBJ1-1 | TRBV7-9 | TGTGCCAGCAGCAAGACAGGGTTACTCACTGAAGCTTTCTTT | CASSKTGLLTEAFF
NA | NA | TRBJ2-1 | TRBV6-6 | TGTGCCAGCAGTTACGCGAGTTTATACAATGAGCAGTTCTTC | CASSYASLYNEQFF
NA | NA | TRBJ1-1 | TRBV19 | TGTGCCAGTAGTACCAGTCGGGACACTGAAGCTTTCTTT | CASSTSRDTEAFF
NA | TRBD1 | TRBJ1-5 | TRBV2 | TGTGCCAGCAGCGCCGGGACAGGGGGAAATCAGCCCCAGCATTTT | CASSAGTGGNQPQHF
NA | TRBD2 | TRBJ2-3 | TRBV5-1 | TGCGCCAGCAGCTTCACTAGCGGGAGAATACCAGATACGCAGTATTTT | CASSFTSGRIPDTQYF
NA | NA | TRBJ2-5 | TRBV11-3 | TGTGCCAGCGCCAATCGCAGGGAGGTGGAGACCCAGTACTTC | CASANRREVETQYF
NA | NA | TRBJ1-3 | TRBV9 | TGTGCCAGCAGCGTAGCTGGTGAAGGGGCTCACACTTCCACGGGAAACACCATATATTTT | CASSVAGEGAHTSTGNTIYF
few | TRBD1 | TRBJ1-2 | TRBV2 | TGTGCCAGCACGACGGACAGGGCGTTTCAATATGGCTACACCTTC | CASTTDRAFQYGYTF
NA | NA | TRBJ2-1 | TRBV28 | TGTGCCAGCCACTCCCCGCGGAATGAGCAGTTCTTC | CASHSPRNEQFF
NA | NA | TRBJ2-5 | TRBV10-2 | TGCGCCAGCAGCGTCACAGGGACGGGCCAAGAGACCCAGTACTTC | CASSVTGTGQETQYF
NA | TRBD2 | TRBJ2-7 | TRBV14 | TGTGCCAGCAGCCAACTAGCGGGTATATCCTACGAGCAGTACTTC | CASSQLAGISYEQYF
NA | NA | TRBJ2-2 | TRBV29-1 | TGCAGCGGTGGGGGGGGCGGCGGGGAGCTGTTTTTT | CSGGGGGGELFF
once | NA | TRBJ1-5 | TRBV7-9 | TGTGCCAGCAGCCCAGACCTTATAGGAGGCAATCAGCCCCAGCATTTT | CASSPDLIGGNQPQHF
NA | NA | TRBJ2-3 | TRBV2 | TGTGCCAGCAGTGGGAGGAGGGCAGATACGCAGTATTTT | CASSGRRADTQYF
NA | NA | TRBJ1-3 | TRBV19 | TGTGCCAGTAGCCGAGGGGGCTCTGGAAACACCATATATTTT | CASSRGGSGNTIYF
NA | NA | TRBJ2-1 | TRBV6-6 | TGTGCCAGCAGTTACTCGAGGTACAATGAGCAGTTCTTC | CASSYSRYNEQFF
NA | TRBD2 | TRBJ2-1 | TRBV10-2 | TGCGCCAGCAGTGAGATAGCGGGAGGGTACAATGAGCAGTTCTTC | CASSEIAGGYNEQFF
NA | NA | TRBJ2-7 | TRBV6-5 | TGTGCCAGCAGTGATAACGCACTAACCTACGAGCAGTACTTC | CASSDNALTYEQYF
NA | TRBD2 | TRBJ2-1 | TRBV29-1 | TGCAGCGTTGATGGGACGGGGGGTATAGACAATGAGCAGTTCTTC | CSVDGTGGIDNEQFF
NA | TRBD2 | TRBJ2-2 | TRBV6-1 | TGTGCCAGCAGCATAGCGGGAGGCTACACCGGGGAGCTGTTTTTT | CASSIAGGYTGELFF
NA | TRBD2 | TRBJ2-4 | TRBV27 | TGTGCCAGCAGTTTAAGCGGGGGCAGACTCAAAAACATTCAGTACTTC | CASSLSGGRLKNIQYF
few | TRBD2 | TRBJ2-1 | TRBV12-5 | TGTGCTAGTGGTTCGCCCCTTGCCCTTGGACTAGCGGGAGTACGGTCCTACAATGAGCAGTTCTTC | CASGSPLALGLAGVRSYNEQFF
NA | NA | TRBJ2-7 | TRBV4-1 | TGCGCCAGCAGCTCCCGGGAAGGGAGCTCCTACGAGCAGTACTTC | CASSSREGSSYEQYF
NA | TRBD2 | TRBJ2-7 | TRBV6-1 | TGTGCCAGCACCGCCTATGGGAGGGCCGACTACGAGCAGTACTTC | CASTAYGRADYEQYF
NA | NA | TRBJ2-3 | TRBV4-1 | TGCGCCAGCAGCCTTAGGAGACCAGATACGCAGTATTTT | CASSLRRPDTQYF
NA | NA | TRBJ2-7 | TRBV5-1 | TGCGCCAGCAGCTTGCACTCGGGAGCCCCCCACGAGCAGTACTTC | CASSLHSGAPHEQYF
NA | NA | TRBJ1-2 | TRBV25-1 | TGTGCCAGCAGTGGGACTCATTCACAGGGTAACTATGGCTACACCTTC | CASSGTHSQGNYGYTF
NA | NA | TRBJ2-6 | TRBV11-3 | TGTGCCAGCAGCTACCGGGTCGATACTGGGGCCAACGTCCTGACTTTC | CASSYRVDTGANVLTF
few | NA | TRBJ2-1 | TRBV18 | TGTGCCAGCTCACCCCGGGCAGGGCTAAATGAGCAGTTCTTC | CASSPRAGLNEQFF
few | NA | TRBJ2-1 | TRBV7-3 | TGTGCCAGCAGCTTAACCATGGGAGCAGATGAGCAGTTCTTC | CASSLTMGADEQFF
NA | TRBD2 | TRBJ2-5 | TRBV5-1 | TGCGCCAGCAGCTTGGGTCGCGGGAGAAACCAAGAGACCCAGTACTTC | CASSLGRGRNQETQYF
NA | TRBD1 | TRBJ1-1 | TRBV30 | TGTGCTGTGTCTAAGGGGGCTTTGGGGGGCACTGAAGCTTTCTTT | CAVSKGALGGTEAFF
few | TRBD1 | TRBJ2-7 | TRBV4-1 | TGCGCCAGCAGCCAAGGTGGGGGGACAGGGCTCAACGAGCAGTACTTC | CASSQGGGTGLNEQYF
NA | NA | TRBJ1-2 | TRBV18 | TGTGCCAGCTCACCGGCACAGGGACGTTCAGGCTATGGCTACACCTTC | CASSPAQGRSGYGYTF
once | TRBD2 | TRBJ2-1 | TRBV29-1 | TGCAGCGTTGCGGGGGGGCATGAGCAGTTCTTC | CSVAGGHEQFF
NA | NA | TRBJ2-2 | TRBV5-1 | TGCGCCAGCAGCTTTGGACAGCTGAACACCGGGGAGCTGTTTTTT | CASSFGQLNTGELFF
NA | NA | TRBJ2-3 | TRBV2 | TGTGCCAGCAGGTGGAGGAGAGGGACAGATACGCAGTATTTT | CASRWRRGTDTQYF
NA | TRBD2 | TRBJ2-1 | TRBV7-7 | TGTGCTAGCAGCTTATATGTGGCGGGAGCCTACAATGAGCAGTTCTTC | CASSLYVAGAYNEQFF
few | NA | TRBJ1-2 | TRBV5-1 | TGCGCCAGCAGCCGGGGAGTCGGATATGGCTACACCTTC | CASSRGVGYGYTF
NA | NA | TRBJ2-3 | TRBV6-5 | TGTGCCTGCGTCAGAGGAGATACGCAGTATTTT | CACVRGDTQYF
NA | NA | TRBJ2-7 | TRBV29-1 | TGCAGCGTTACTGTGGGGCACGAGCAGTACTTC | CSVTVGHEQYF
NA | TRBD1 | TRBJ2-1 | TRBV7-9 | TGTGCCAGCACCCCCGGGACAGGTGCACCGACGGAGCAGTTCTTC | CASTPGTGAPTEQFF
few | NA | TRBJ1-4 | TRBV6-1 | TGTGCCAGCAAGGCAGGGCTTGAAAAACTGTTTTTT | CASKAGLEKLFF
few | TRBD1 | TRBJ2-4 | TRBV7-2 | TGTGCCAGCAGCTTACTATCGGGGGGACAGGGAGACAGTCAGTACTTC | CASSLLSGGQGDSQYF
NA | TRBD2 | TRBJ2-2 | TRBV7-3 | TGTGCCAGCAGCCCCTCCCTAGCGGTCACCGGGGAGCTGTTTTTT | CASSPSLAVTGELFF
NA | TRBD2 | TRBJ2-1 | TRBV5-1 | TGCGCCAGCAGCTCTCAACCCACTAGCGGGAGTAACAATGAGCAGTTCTTC | CASSSQPTSGSNNEQFF
once | NA | TRBJ2-4 | TRBV30 | TGTGCCTGCCAGGAGGGGGGAGGGCGGTTCATTCAGTACTTC | CACQEGGGRFIQYF
NA | TRBD1 | TRBJ2-7 | TRBV7-6 | TGTGCCAGCAGCCGGGGACAGGCCTACGAGCAGTACTTC | CASSRGQAYEQYF
NA | NA | TRBJ2-5 | TRBV13 | TGTGCCAGCAGCTCGGGGTACCAAGAGACCCAGTACTTC | CASSSGYQETQYF